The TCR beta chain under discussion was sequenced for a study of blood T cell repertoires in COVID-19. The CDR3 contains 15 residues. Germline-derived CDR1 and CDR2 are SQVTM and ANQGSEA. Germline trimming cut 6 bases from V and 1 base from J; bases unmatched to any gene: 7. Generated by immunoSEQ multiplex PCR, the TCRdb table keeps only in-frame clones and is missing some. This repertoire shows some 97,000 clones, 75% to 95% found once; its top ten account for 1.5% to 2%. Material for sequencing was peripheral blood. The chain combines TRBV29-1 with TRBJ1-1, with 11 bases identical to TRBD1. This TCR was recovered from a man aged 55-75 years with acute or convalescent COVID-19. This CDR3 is CSVLRTGGRNTEAFF. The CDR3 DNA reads TGCAGCGTGCTCAGGACAGGGGGCAGGAACACTGAAGCTTTCTTT.